The sequence of this TCR beta chain was determined in a study of T cell responses to AZD1222 COVID-19 vaccine. The germline CDR1 and CDR2 sequences are SGHTS and YDEGEE. Trimming cost V 4 bases and J 0 bases, with 14 bases left between them. This CDR3 has 17 residues. Study-wide points: Variant regions that are unmutated are reportedly the target of nearly half of spike-specific TCRs. Females outnumbered males among donors, who were mostly white British; clonal diversity was possibly underestimated.

Libraries were prepared by immunoSEQ multiplex PCR; TCRdb keeps only in-frame clonotypes and omits some of them. The sample has about 180,000 clones, roughly 91% seen once; the top ten hold approximately 1.9%. For this clone: Its matching antigen is unknown.

Specimen: peripheral blood, collected 28 days after the second AZD1222 dose. The chain carries TRBV5-8 and TRBJ2-6, with D maybe TRBD1 (6 bases). This receptor was taken from an adult who received the AZD1222 COVID-19 vaccine. The CDR3 DNA is TGTGCCAGCAGCCTCTCGACAGGATCCTCTGGGGCCAACGTCCTGACTTTC. Translated: CASSLSTGSSGANVLTF. The full variable domain, rest sourced from reference TRBV5-8 and TRBJ2-6, is EAGVTQSPTHLIKTRGQQATLRCSPISGHTSVYWYQQALGLGLQFLLWYDEGEERNRGNFPPRFSGRQFPNYSSELNVNALELEDSALYLCASSLSTGSSGANVLTFGAGSRLTVL.